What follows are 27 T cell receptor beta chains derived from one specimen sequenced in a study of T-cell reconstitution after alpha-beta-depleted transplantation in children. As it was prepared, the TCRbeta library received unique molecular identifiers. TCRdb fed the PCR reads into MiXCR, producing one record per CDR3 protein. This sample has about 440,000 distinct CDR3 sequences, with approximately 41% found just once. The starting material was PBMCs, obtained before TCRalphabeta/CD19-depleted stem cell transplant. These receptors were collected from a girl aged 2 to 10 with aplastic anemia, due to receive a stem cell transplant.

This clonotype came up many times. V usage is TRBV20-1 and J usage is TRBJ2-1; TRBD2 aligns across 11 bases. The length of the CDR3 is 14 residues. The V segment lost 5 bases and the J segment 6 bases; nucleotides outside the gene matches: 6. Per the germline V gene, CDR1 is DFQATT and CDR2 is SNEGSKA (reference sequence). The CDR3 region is CSAGTGTSGNEQFF. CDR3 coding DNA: TGCAGTGCTGGGACCGGGACTAGCGGCAATGAGCAGTTCTTC.

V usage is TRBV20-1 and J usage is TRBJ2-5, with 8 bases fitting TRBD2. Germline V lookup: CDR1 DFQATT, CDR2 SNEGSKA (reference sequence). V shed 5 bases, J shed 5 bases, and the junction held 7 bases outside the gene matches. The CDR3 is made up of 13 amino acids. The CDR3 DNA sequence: TGCAGTGCTGGGCGGGGGGCGGAGGAGACCCAGTACTTC. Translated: CSAGRGAEETQYF.

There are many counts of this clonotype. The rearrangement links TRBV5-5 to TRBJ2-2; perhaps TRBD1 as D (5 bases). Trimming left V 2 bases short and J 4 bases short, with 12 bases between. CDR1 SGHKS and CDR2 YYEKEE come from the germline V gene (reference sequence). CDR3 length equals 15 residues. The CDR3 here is CASSLEQARTGELFF. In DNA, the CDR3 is TGTGCCAGCAGCTTAGAACAGGCGCGCACCGGGGAGCTGTTTTTT.

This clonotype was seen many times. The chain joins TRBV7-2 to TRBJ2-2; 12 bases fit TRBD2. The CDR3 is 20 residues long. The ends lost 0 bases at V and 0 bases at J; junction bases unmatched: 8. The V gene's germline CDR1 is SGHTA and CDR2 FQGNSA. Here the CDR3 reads CASSLAVTSGRYANTGELFF. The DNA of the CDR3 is TGTGCCAGCAGCTTAGCGGTTACTAGCGGGAGGTACGCGAACACCGGGGAGCTGTTTTTT.

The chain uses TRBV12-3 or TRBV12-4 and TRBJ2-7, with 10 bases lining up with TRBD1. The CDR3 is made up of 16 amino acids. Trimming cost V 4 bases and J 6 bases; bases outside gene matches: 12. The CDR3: CASSSSTGGAGGEQYF. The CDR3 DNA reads TGTGCCAGCAGTTCATCGACAGGGGGCGCAGGGGGCGAGCAGTACTTC.

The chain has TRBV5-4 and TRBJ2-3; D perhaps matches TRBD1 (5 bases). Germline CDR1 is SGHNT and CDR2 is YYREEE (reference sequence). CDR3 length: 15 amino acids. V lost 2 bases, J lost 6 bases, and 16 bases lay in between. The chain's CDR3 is CASSFESRELDTQYF. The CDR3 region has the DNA TGTGCCAGCAGCTTTGAGAGCAGGGAATTGGATACGCAGTATTTT.

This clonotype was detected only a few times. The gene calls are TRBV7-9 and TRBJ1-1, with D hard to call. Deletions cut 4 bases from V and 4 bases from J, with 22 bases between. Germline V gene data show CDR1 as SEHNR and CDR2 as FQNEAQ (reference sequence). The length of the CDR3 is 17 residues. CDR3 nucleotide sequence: TGTGCCAGCAGCTCTCCCCGGGCCCTCACGGGTCCCACTGAAGCTTTCTTT. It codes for CASSSPRALTGPTEAFF.

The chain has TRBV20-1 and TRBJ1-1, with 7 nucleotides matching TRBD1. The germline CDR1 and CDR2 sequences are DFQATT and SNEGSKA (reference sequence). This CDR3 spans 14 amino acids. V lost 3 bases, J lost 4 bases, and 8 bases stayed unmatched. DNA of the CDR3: TGCAGTGCTAGTACCGAGACAGGGATCACTGAAGCTTTCTTT. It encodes CSASTETGITEAFF.

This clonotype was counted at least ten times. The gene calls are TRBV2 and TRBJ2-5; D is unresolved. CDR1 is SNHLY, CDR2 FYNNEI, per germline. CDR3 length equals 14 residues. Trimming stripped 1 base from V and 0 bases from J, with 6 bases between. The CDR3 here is CASSEGQNQETQYF. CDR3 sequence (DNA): TGTGCCAGCAGTGAAGGTCAAAACCAAGAGACCCAGTACTTC. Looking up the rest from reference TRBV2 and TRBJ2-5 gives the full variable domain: EPEVTQTPSHQVTQMGQEVILRCVPISNHLYFYWYRQILGQKVEFLVSFYNNEISEKSEIFDDQFSVERPDGSNFTLKIRSTKLEDSAMYFCASSEGQNQETQYFGPGTRLLVL.

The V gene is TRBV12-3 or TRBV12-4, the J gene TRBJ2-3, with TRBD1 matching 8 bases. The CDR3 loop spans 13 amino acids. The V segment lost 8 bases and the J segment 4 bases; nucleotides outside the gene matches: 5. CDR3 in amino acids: CASLPGGADTQYF. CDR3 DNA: TGTGCCAGCCTACCAGGGGGCGCAGATACGCAGTATTTT.

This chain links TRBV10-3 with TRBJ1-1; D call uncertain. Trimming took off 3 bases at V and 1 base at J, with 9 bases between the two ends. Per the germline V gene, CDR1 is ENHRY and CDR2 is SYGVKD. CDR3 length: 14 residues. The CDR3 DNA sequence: TGTGCCATCAGTGATCGGGTCCCGAACACTGAAGCTTTCTTT. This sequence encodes CAISDRVPNTEAFF.

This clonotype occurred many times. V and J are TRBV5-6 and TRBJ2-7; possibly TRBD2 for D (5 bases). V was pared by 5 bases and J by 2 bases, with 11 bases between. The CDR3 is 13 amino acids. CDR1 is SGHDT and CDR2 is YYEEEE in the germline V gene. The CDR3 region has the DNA TGTGCCAGCAGGACGGGGTCGGCCTACGAGCAGTACTTC. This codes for CASRTGSAYEQYF.

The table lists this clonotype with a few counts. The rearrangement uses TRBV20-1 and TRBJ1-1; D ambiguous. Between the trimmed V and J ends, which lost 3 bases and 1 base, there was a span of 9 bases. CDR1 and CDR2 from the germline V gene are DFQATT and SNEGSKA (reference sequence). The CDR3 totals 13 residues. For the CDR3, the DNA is TGCAGTGCTAGTGTCAGGACGAACACTGAAGCTTTCTTT. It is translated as CSASVRTNTEAFF.

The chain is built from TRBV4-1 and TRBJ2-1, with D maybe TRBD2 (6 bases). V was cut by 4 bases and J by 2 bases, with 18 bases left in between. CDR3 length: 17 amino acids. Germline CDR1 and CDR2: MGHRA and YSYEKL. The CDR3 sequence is CASSPARSGQAYNEQFF. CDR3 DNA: TGCGCCAGCAGCCCCGCTAGGAGCGGGCAGGCCTACAATGAGCAGTTCTTC.

In DNA form, the CDR3 reads TGCAGTGCCCGGGACCCCCGGAGGGGTGGTGGCTACACCTTC. Amino acids: CSARDPRRGGGYTF. The J gene is TRBJ1-2, the V gene TRBV20-1; D possibly corresponds to TRBD1 (5 bases). V lost 6 bases and J lost 7, with 21 bases in between. CDR3 length equals 14 residues. Looked up from germline, CDR1 is DFQATT and CDR2 is SNEGSKA (reference sequence).

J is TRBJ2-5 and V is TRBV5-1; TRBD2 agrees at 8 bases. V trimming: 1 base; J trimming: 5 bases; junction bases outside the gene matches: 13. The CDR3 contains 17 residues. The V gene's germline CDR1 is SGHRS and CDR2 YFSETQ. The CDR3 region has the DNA TGCGCCAGCAGCTTGTTTTCGGGGGGACTAGTTGTGGAGACCCAGTACTTC. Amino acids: CASSLFSGGLVVETQYF.

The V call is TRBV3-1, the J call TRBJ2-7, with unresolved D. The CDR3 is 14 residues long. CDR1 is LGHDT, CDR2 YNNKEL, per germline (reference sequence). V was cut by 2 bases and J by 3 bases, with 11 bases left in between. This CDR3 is CASSQWNIGYEQYF. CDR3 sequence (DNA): TGTGCCAGCAGCCAATGGAATATCGGCTACGAGCAGTACTTC.

The CDR3 sequence: CSARPSDRTSGRFTYEQYF. The CDR3 DNA sequence: TGCAGTGCTAGACCCTCGGACCGGACTAGCGGGAGGTTTACCTACGAGCAGTACTTC. The chain joins TRBV20-1 to TRBJ2-7; TRBD2 aligns across 14 bases. Germline CDR1 DFQATT, CDR2 SNEGSKA (reference sequence). Trimming removed 2 bases from V and 2 bases from J; junction bases left unmatched: 14. This CDR3 has 19 residues.

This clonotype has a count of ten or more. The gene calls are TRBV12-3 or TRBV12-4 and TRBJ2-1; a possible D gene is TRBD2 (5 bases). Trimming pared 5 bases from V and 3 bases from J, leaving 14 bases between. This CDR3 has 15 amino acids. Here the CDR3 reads CASSDPSRGYNEQFF. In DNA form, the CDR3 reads TGTGCCAGCAGTGACCCTAGCAGAGGCTACAATGAGCAGTTCTTC.

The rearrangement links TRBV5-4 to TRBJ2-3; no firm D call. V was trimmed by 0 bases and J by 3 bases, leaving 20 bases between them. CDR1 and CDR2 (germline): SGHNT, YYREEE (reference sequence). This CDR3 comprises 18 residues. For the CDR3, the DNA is TGTGCCAGCAGCTTGGGGCCTATACGAGCGCGGATTACAGATACGCAGTATTTT. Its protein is CASSLGPIRARITDTQYF. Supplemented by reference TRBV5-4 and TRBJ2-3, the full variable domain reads ETGVTQSPTHLIKTRGQQVTLRCSSQSGHNTVSWYQQALGQGPQFIFQYYREEENGRGNFPPRFSGLQFPNYSSELNVNALELDDSALYLCASSLGPIRARITDTQYFGPGTRLTVL.

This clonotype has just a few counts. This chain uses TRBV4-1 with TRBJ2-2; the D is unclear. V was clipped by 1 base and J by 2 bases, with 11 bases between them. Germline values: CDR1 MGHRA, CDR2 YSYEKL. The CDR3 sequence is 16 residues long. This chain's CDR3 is CASSQGVGLNTGELFF. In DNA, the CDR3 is TGCGCCAGCAGCCAAGGAGTAGGGTTAAACACCGGGGAGCTGTTTTTT.

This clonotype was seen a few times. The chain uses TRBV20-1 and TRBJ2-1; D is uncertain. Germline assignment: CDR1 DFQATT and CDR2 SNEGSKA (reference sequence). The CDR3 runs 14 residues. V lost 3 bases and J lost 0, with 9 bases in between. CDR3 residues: CSARIPNSYNEQFF. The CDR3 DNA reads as TGCAGTGCTAGGATCCCTAACTCCTACAATGAGCAGTTCTTC.

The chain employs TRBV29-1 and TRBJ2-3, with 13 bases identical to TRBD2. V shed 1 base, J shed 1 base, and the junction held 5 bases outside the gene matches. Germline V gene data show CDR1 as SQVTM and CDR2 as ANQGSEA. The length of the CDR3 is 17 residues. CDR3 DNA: TGCAGCGTTGAAGCGACTAGCGGGAGGCTCCGCACAGATACGCAGTATTTT. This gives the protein CSVEATSGRLRTDTQYF.

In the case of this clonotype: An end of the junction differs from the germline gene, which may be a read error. CDR3 region: CASLGLGQGEANYGDTF. The CDR3 DNA reads as TGTGCCAGCTTAGGTCTGGGACAGGGAGAAGCTAACTATGGCGACACCTTC. This chain connects TRBV13 to TRBJ1-2; TRBD1 matches 9 bases. Germline V gives CDR1 PRHDT, CDR2 FYEKMQ (reference sequence). The CDR3 length is 17 residues. The full variable domain, its missing parts supplied by reference TRBV13 and TRBJ1-2, is AAGVIQSPRHLIKEKRETATLKCYPIPRHDTVYWYQQGPGQDPQFLISFYEKMQSDKGSIPDRFSAQQFSDYHSELNMSSLELGDSALYFCASLGLGQGEANYGDTFGSGTRLTVV.

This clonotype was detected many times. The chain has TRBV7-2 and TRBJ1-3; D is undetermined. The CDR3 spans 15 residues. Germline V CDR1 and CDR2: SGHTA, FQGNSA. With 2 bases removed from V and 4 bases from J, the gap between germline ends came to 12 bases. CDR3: CASSLSSFHGNTIYF. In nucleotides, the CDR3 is TGTGCCAGCAGCTTAAGTTCCTTTCACGGAAACACCATATATTTT.

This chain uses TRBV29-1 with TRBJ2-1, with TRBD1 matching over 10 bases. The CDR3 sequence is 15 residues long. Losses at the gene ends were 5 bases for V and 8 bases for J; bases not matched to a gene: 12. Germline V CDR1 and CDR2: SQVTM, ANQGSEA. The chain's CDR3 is CSVSEGGQGTDEQFF. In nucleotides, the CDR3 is TGCAGCGTTTCCGAGGGGGGACAGGGGACGGATGAGCAGTTCTTC.

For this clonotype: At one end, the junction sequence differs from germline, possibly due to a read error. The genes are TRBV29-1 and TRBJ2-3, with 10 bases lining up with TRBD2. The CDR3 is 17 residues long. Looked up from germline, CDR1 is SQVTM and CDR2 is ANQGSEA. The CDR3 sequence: CSVEQFWTSGKKDMQYF. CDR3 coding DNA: TGCAGCGTTGAACAATTTTGGACTAGCGGAAAAAAAGATATGCAGTATTTT.